The subject of this entry is one T cell receptor beta chain. What it binds is not known. The PCR used 60 Vbeta and 13 Jbeta primers. The table came from immunoSEQ multiplex PCR; TCRdb's copy has only in-frame clones and leaves some out. The repertoire holds around 150,000 clones, with approximately 70% as singletons. The data belong to a study of cytomegalovirus exposure and HLA in healthy donors. Study-level results: A later analysis linked a missense DCLRE1C variant to TCR beta V- and J-gene trimming. Among TCR sequences, most were rare, though some public TCRs appeared in many donors.

This clonotype was sampled from a human donor in good health. Sequencing was performed on PBMCs.

This chain's CDR3 is CSVVSGSRETQYF. The CDR3 DNA reads TGCAGCGTCGTTAGCGGGAGTAGAGAGACCCAGTACTTC. The chain links TRBV29-1 to TRBJ2-5; the match to TRBD2 covers 9 bases. The CDR3 spans 13 residues. V was clipped by 6 bases and J by 4 bases; unmatched bases: 6. Germline CDR1 and CDR2: SQVTM and ANQGSEA.